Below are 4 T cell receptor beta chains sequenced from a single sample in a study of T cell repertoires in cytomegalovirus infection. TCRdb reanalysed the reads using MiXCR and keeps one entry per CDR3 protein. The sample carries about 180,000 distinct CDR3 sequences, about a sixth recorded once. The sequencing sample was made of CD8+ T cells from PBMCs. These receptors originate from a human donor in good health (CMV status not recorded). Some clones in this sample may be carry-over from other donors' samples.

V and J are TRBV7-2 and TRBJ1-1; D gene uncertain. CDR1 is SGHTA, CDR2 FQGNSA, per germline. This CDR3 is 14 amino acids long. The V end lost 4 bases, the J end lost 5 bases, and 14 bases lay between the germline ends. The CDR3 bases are TGTGCCAGCAGCTCCGACCCCTCCGTGACTGAAGCTTTCTTT. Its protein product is CASSSDPSVTEAFF.

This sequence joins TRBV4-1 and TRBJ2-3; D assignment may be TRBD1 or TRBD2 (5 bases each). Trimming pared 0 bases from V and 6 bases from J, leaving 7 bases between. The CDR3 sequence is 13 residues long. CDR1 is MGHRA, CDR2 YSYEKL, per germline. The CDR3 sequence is CASSQDWGDTQYF. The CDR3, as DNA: TGCGCCAGCAGCCAAGATTGGGGGGATACGCAGTATTTT.

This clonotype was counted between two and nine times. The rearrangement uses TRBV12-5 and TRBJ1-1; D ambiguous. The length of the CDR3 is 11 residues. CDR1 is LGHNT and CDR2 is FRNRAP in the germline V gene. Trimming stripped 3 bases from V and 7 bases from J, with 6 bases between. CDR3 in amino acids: CASGFGLEAFF. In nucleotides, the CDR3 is TGTGCTAGTGGTTTCGGACTTGAAGCTTTCTTT.

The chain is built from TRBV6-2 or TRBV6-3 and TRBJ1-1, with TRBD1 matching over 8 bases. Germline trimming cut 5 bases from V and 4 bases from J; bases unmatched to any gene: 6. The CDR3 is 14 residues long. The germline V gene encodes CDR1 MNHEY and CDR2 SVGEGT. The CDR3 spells CASSATGAGTEAFF. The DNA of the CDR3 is TGTGCCAGCAGTGCGACAGGGGCGGGCACTGAAGCTTTCTTT.